This is a list of T cell receptor beta chains from one sample in a study of T cell responses to AZD1222 COVID-19 vaccine. Produced via immunoSEQ multiplex PCR; TCRdb's table is partial and in-frame only. Here the sample spans 75,000 to 95,000 clones, about 91% being singletons. Here the sequenced sample was peripheral blood, taken on day 0 of MenACWY control vaccination. The receptor set was obtained from an adult in good health. Each CDR3 is given with its conserved first and last residue. A D gene is named only where the DNA matches it firmly. Rows may omit the clone size; those that give it use once, few, many or a size class.

j_gene: TRBJ1-1; d_gene: -; abundance: -; v_gene: TRBV5-4; CDR3aa: CASSFGKVGSEAFF; CDR3nt: TGTGCCAGCAGCTTTGGTAAGGTGGGGAGTGAAGCTTTCTTT
j_gene: TRBJ2-1; d_gene: TRBD2; abundance: -; v_gene: TRBV10-3; CDR3aa: CAISEYGTSGAHNEQFF; CDR3nt: TGTGCCATCAGTGAGTACGGAACTAGCGGGGCCCACAATGAGCAGTTCTTC
j_gene: TRBJ2-7; d_gene: -; abundance: -; v_gene: TRBV10-2; CDR3aa: CASSVGSYEQYF; CDR3nt: TGCGCCAGCAGCGTGGGCAGTTACGAGCAGTACTTC
j_gene: TRBJ1-2; d_gene: TRBD1; abundance: few; v_gene: TRBV27; CDR3aa: CASSLRDRVQDGYTF; CDR3nt: TGTGCCAGCAGTTTACGGGACAGGGTTCAGGATGGCTACACCTTC
j_gene: TRBJ2-5; d_gene: -; abundance: -; v_gene: TRBV7-2; CDR3aa: CASSLVRGETQYF; CDR3nt: TGTGCCAGCAGCTTAGTTCGGGGAGAGACCCAGTACTTC
j_gene: TRBJ2-7; d_gene: -; abundance: -; v_gene: TRBV10-3; CDR3aa: CAISEFEGDYEQYF; CDR3nt: TGTGCCATCAGTGAGTTCGAGGGAGACTACGAGCAGTACTTC
j_gene: TRBJ2-5; d_gene: TRBD2; abundance: few; v_gene: TRBV7-3; CDR3aa: CASSPGMTSGRAGETQYF; CDR3nt: TGTGCCAGCAGCCCGGGCATGACTAGCGGGAGGGCGGGTGAGACCCAGTACTTC
j_gene: TRBJ2-2; d_gene: -; abundance: -; v_gene: TRBV6-1; CDR3aa: CASSDFGQYGTGELFF; CDR3nt: TGTGCCAGCAGTGATTTCGGACAGTATGGGACCGGGGAGCTGTTTTTT
j_gene: TRBJ1-2; d_gene: -; abundance: -; v_gene: TRBV5-1; CDR3aa: CASSSQGAWGYTF; CDR3nt: TGCGCCAGCAGCTCGCAAGGGGCGTGGGGCTACACCTTC
j_gene: TRBJ1-5; d_gene: TRBD1; abundance: -; v_gene: TRBV6-6; CDR3aa: CASSYETGHNQPQHF; CDR3nt: TGTGCCAGCAGTTACGAGACAGGGCACAATCAGCCCCAGCATTTT
j_gene: TRBJ2-3; d_gene: -; abundance: -; v_gene: TRBV7-9; CDR3aa: CASGLGGSSTDTQYF; CDR3nt: TGTGCCAGCGGGCTAGGGGGATCAAGCACAGATACGCAGTATTTT
j_gene: TRBJ2-2; d_gene: TRBD2; abundance: -; v_gene: TRBV3-1/TRBV3-2; CDR3aa: CASSPYTSGGNTGELFF; CDR3nt: TGTGCCAGCAGCCCGTACACTAGCGGGGGGAACACCGGGGAGCTGTTTTTT
j_gene: TRBJ1-6; d_gene: -; abundance: -; v_gene: TRBV7-2; CDR3aa: CASSLDARGNNSPLHF; CDR3nt: TGTGCCAGCAGCTTAGACGCGAGGGGAAATAATTCACCCCTCCACTTT
j_gene: TRBJ2-7; d_gene: -; abundance: once; v_gene: TRBV6-2/TRBV6-3; CDR3aa: CASSYSTASYEQYF; CDR3nt: TGTGCCAGCAGTTACTCGACAGCTTCCTACGAGCAGTACTTC
j_gene: TRBJ2-5; d_gene: -; abundance: -; v_gene: TRBV7-2; CDR3aa: CASSYEETQYF; CDR3nt: TGTGCCAGCAGCTACGAGGAGACCCAGTACTTC
j_gene: TRBJ1-1; d_gene: TRBD1; abundance: medium-sized; v_gene: TRBV27; CDR3aa: CASSPGTAGHTEAFF; CDR3nt: TGTGCCAGCAGCCCAGGGACAGCGGGGCACACTGAAGCTTTCTTT
j_gene: TRBJ1-1; d_gene: -; abundance: -; v_gene: TRBV18; CDR3aa: CASSPAVSTEAFF; CDR3nt: TGTGCCAGTTCACCGGCGGTAAGCACTGAAGCTTTCTTT
j_gene: TRBJ1-2; d_gene: -; abundance: -; v_gene: TRBV12-5; CDR3aa: CASALDLLYGYTF; CDR3nt: TGTGCTAGTGCCCTCGATCTCTTGTATGGCTACACCTTC
j_gene: TRBJ2-5; d_gene: -; abundance: -; v_gene: TRBV15; CDR3aa: CATSTAVGVGEQETQYF; CDR3nt: TGTGCCACCAGCACAGCTGTGGGGGTAGGTGAACAAGAGACCCAGTACTTC
j_gene: TRBJ1-6; d_gene: -; abundance: -; v_gene: TRBV7-2; CDR3aa: CASKGESHSPLHF; CDR3nt: TGTGCCAGCAAGGGGGAGTCGCATTCACCCCTCCACTTT
j_gene: TRBJ2-5; d_gene: TRBD1; abundance: -; v_gene: TRBV10-3; CDR3aa: CAISETAGTGIIQETQYF; CDR3nt: TGTGCCATCAGTGAAACAGCCGGGACAGGGATTATCCAAGAGACCCAGTACTTC
j_gene: TRBJ2-1; d_gene: TRBD2; abundance: -; v_gene: TRBV18; CDR3aa: CASSPPTSVYNEQFF; CDR3nt: TGTGCCAGCTCACCACCGACTAGCGTCTACAATGAGCAGTTCTTC
j_gene: TRBJ2-3; d_gene: TRBD1; abundance: -; v_gene: TRBV7-9; CDR3aa: CASSRTGGDTQYF; CDR3nt: TGTGCCAGCAGCAGGACAGGGGGGGATACGCAGTATTTT
j_gene: TRBJ1-5; d_gene: TRBD1; abundance: -; v_gene: TRBV5-5; CDR3aa: CASSLMGTDQPQHF; CDR3nt: TGTGCCAGCAGCTTGATGGGGACAGATCAGCCCCAGCATTTT
j_gene: TRBJ2-7; d_gene: -; abundance: -; v_gene: TRBV23-1; CDR3aa: CASSQADLPTGFEQYF; CDR3nt: TGCGCCAGCAGTCAAGCAGATCTCCCCACGGGCTTCGAGCAGTACTTC
j_gene: TRBJ1-4; d_gene: TRBD1; abundance: -; v_gene: TRBV28; CDR3aa: CASSLYTGAWEKLFF; CDR3nt: TGTGCCAGCAGTTTATATACAGGGGCGTGGGAAAAACTGTTTTTT
j_gene: TRBJ2-4; d_gene: -; abundance: -; v_gene: TRBV3-1/TRBV3-2; CDR3aa: CASSQDSTAKNIQYF; CDR3nt: TGTGCCAGCAGCCAAGATTCCACAGCCAAAAACATTCAGTACTTC
j_gene: TRBJ1-1; d_gene: -; abundance: -; v_gene: TRBV3-1/TRBV3-2; CDR3aa: CASSQQYANTEAFF; CDR3nt: TGTGCCAGCAGCCAACAGTACGCGAACACTGAAGCTTTCTTT
j_gene: TRBJ2-7; d_gene: TRBD2; abundance: -; v_gene: TRBV14; CDR3aa: CASSPKRLAEDYEQYF; CDR3nt: TGTGCCAGCAGCCCTAAGCGGCTAGCGGAAGATTACGAGCAGTACTTC
j_gene: TRBJ2-5; d_gene: TRBD1; abundance: once; v_gene: TRBV7-7; CDR3aa: CASSRDREGTQYF; CDR3nt: TGTGCTAGCAGCCGGGACAGGGAGGGGACCCAGTACTTC
j_gene: TRBJ2-1; d_gene: TRBD2; abundance: -; v_gene: TRBV3-1/TRBV3-2; CDR3aa: CASSPTPPGLEDEQFF; CDR3nt: TGTGCCAGCAGTCCTACCCCGCCGGGACTAGAGGATGAGCAGTTCTTC
j_gene: TRBJ1-2; d_gene: -; abundance: -; v_gene: TRBV11-2; CDR3aa: CASSPMGTTDAGYGYTF; CDR3nt: TGTGCCAGCAGCCCAATGGGCACCACCGACGCGGGCTATGGCTACACCTTC
j_gene: TRBJ1-6; d_gene: -; abundance: -; v_gene: TRBV4-3; CDR3aa: CASSQDLGGGGSPLHF; CDR3nt: TGCGCCAGCAGCCAAGATCTCGGGGGGGGCGGTTCACCCCTCCACTTT
j_gene: TRBJ2-5; d_gene: -; abundance: once; v_gene: TRBV7-9; CDR3aa: CASSPRGETQYF; CDR3nt: TGTGCCAGCAGCCCTAGAGGAGAGACCCAGTACTTC
j_gene: TRBJ2-1; d_gene: TRBD2; abundance: -; v_gene: TRBV27; CDR3aa: CASSWTSDGSSYNEQFF; CDR3nt: TGTGCCAGCAGTTGGACTAGCGACGGCAGCTCCTACAATGAGCAGTTCTTC
j_gene: TRBJ2-5; d_gene: TRBD1; abundance: -; v_gene: TRBV6-5; CDR3aa: CASIRTGGREETQYF; CDR3nt: TGTGCCAGCATCCGAACAGGGGGCAGGGAAGAGACCCAGTACTTC